This T cell receptor beta chain was recorded in a study of identical twins. Regarding the study as a whole: Where beta out-of-frame sequences were concerned, excess twin sharing was weaker. A lower insertion count was a feature of abundant cord blood beta clonotypes, with no such feature in memory repertoires.

After removal of 9 bases from V and 1 base from J, the junction contained 2 bases not matched to a gene. This CDR3 comprises 13 residues. The germline V gene encodes CDR1 ENHRY and CDR2 SYGVKD. Only healthy Caucasians were enrolled as donors. Remarks on this clonotype: Its target is not known.

Each cDNA held unique molecular identifiers, and template switching gave it a universal primer site. TCRdb redid the calling of the 5' RACE reads with MiXCR, one entry per CDR3 protein. The table has hundreds of thousands of distinct CDR3 sequences, more than 9% seen once; the top ten hold about 1.6%. These same records also appear under a second study, on yellow fever vaccine responses in identical twins.

The sequenced material came from PBMCs. This chain joins TRBV10-3 and TRBJ2-2; TRBD2 aligns across 7 bases. This TCR derives from a young woman in good health. The CDR3, as DNA: TGTGCCATAGCGGGGTTGAACACCGGGGAGCTGTTTTTT. Its protein product is CAIAGLNTGELFF.